This T cell receptor (beta chain) was identified in a study of T cell clonotyping in hematopoietic cell transplantation. In regard to this clone: What it binds is not known.

This CDR3 comprises 16 residues. Trimming shortened V by 0 bases and J by 0 bases, and 11 bases separated the two germline ends. The germline CDR1 and CDR2 sequences are SGHTS and YDEGEE. Recipients were bled about 28 days pretransplant and at posttransplant days 30, 100, 180. The assay was immunoSEQ multiplex PCR, and TCRdb's table has in-frame clones only and misses some. The sample includes 15,000 or so clones, 65% to 90% of them seen just once. The study's findings and limits: Broader posttransplant TCR repertoire diversity was predicted by graft donor and pretransplant recipient Inverse Simpson Index values.

The sample was PBMCs, taken 100 days after allogeneic stem cell transplant. The chain combines TRBV5-8 with TRBJ2-3; weak D call: TRBD1 (6 bases). This sequence originates from a male patient in his fifties who had an allogeneic stem cell transplant from an unrelated donor, so T cells may come from the graft donor. Some clones in this sample may be carry-over from other donors' samples. CDR3 sequence reads: CASSLGRQVSTDTQYF. In DNA, the CDR3 is TGTGCCAGCAGCTTGGGGCGACAGGTTAGCACAGATACGCAGTATTTT.